Ten or more counts support the clone carrying this T cell receptor (beta chain). One entry per CDR3 protein, called by TCRdb with MiXCR from the 5' RACE reads. The sample records 80,000 to 100,000 distinct CDR3 sequences, 8.8% being singletons. This sample stems from a study of CD8 T cells in ankylosing spondylitis. The receptor's source is a male donor with ankylosing spondylitis or in good health (not recorded which). Sequencing was carried out using blood, either unsorted or a sorted T cell fraction (not recorded which).

CDR3 nucleotides: TGTGCCAGCAGCCAAGTGCAGGGCAACGAGCAGTACTTC. Amino acid sequence: CASSQVQGNEQYF. The J gene is TRBJ2-7, the V gene TRBV4-2; TRBD1 might be the D (5 bases). The CDR3 is 13 residues long. CDR1 and CDR2 (germline): LGHNA, YNFKEQ. V dropped 1 base and J dropped 5 bases, with 9 bases sitting between them.